Below are 23 T cell receptor beta chains sequenced from a single sample in a study of blood T cell repertoires in COVID-19. Here immunoSEQ multiplex PCR was the method, and the copy in TCRdb shows in-frame clones only, minus some. In the table there are 150,000 to 200,000 clones, 80% to 90% of which are singletons. The specimen was peripheral blood. The origin of the receptors is a woman in her sixties or seventies with COVID-19, enrolled during active disease.

The V call is TRBV7-2, the J call TRBJ2-2; tentative D call: TRBD1 (6 bases). V dropped 5 bases and J dropped 4 bases, with 14 bases sitting between them. Germline V CDR1 and CDR2: SGHTA, FQGNSA. This CDR3 is built from 15 residues. For the CDR3, the DNA is TGTGCCAGCAGCCCACAGGGTCGGACCACCGGGGAGCTGTTTTTT. Translated: CASSPQGRTTGELFF.

The chain recombines TRBV19 with TRBJ1-5; the D gene is possibly TRBD1 (5 bases). Germline CDR1 reads LNHDA; CDR2 reads SQIVND (reference sequence). V lost 7 bases and J 7 bases, leaving 23 bases between the germline ends. The CDR3 is 16 residues long. As DNA, the CDR3 is TGTGCCAGTACCTATAGGCAGGGTCGGCTAAGCCAGCCCCAGCATTTT. This translates into CASTYRQGRLSQPQHF.

The genes are TRBV7-9 and TRBJ2-7, with a weak D call TRBD2 (7 bases). This CDR3 comprises 15 residues. The germline V gene has CDR1 SEHNR and CDR2 FQNEAQ (reference sequence). Trimming took 5 bases from V and 3 from J, leaving 17 bases between them. CDR3 loop: CASSASREGDYEQYF. CDR3 DNA: TGTGCCAGCAGCGCCTCCAGGGAGGGGGACTACGAGCAGTACTTC.

The rearrangement uses TRBV6-6 and TRBJ2-1; 9 positions agree with TRBD1. Germline-derived CDR1 and CDR2 are MNHNY and SVGAGI (reference sequence). The CDR3 extends over 17 amino acids. V shed 5 bases, J shed 7 bases, and the junction held 15 bases outside the gene matches. This chain's CDR3 is CASSRTGVAFSPNEQFF. CDR3 bases: TGTGCCAGCAGTCGGACAGGGGTGGCATTTTCCCCTAATGAGCAGTTCTTC.

The V and J genes are TRBV2 and TRBJ2-7, with TRBD2 as a possible D gene (6 bases). The CDR3 covers 14 residues. Between the trimmed V and J ends, which lost 6 bases and 2 bases, there was a span of 14 bases. Germline CDR1 SNHLY, CDR2 FYNNEI. CDR3 residues: CASRRDSVTYEQYF. Here the CDR3 DNA reads TGTGCCAGCAGGCGGGACTCCGTAACCTACGAGCAGTACTTC.

This sequence joins TRBV6-5 and TRBJ2-5; 7 bases map to TRBD2. CDR3 length equals 14 residues. Trimming cost V 10 bases and J 5 bases; bases outside gene matches: 13. Looked up from germline, CDR1 is MNHEY and CDR2 is SVGAGI. CDR3 sequence reads: CANRWGRVGETQYF. The DNA for the CDR3 is TGTGCCAACAGGTGGGGGAGGGTCGGGGAGACCCAGTACTTC.

This chain connects TRBV7-2 to TRBJ1-1, with TRBD1 as a possible D gene (5 bases). Germline V CDR1 and CDR2: SGHTA, FQGNSA. The V and J ends lost 2 bases and 5 bases respectively, with 21 bases between them. The CDR3 runs to 17 residues. DNA for the CDR3: TGTGCCAGCAGCTTAACCGGGGGACGCATGGTGGGGACTGAAGCTTTCTTT. This gives the protein CASSLTGGRMVGTEAFF.

The chain links TRBV27 to TRBJ2-4, with 8 bases lining up with TRBD1. This CDR3 has 14 residues. Germline lookup yields CDR1 MNHEY and CDR2 SMNVEV (reference sequence). The V gene end was trimmed by 1 base and the J gene end by 4 bases; junction bases not matched to a gene: 0. This CDR3 is CASSLWTGKNIQYF. Written as DNA, the CDR3 is TGTGCCAGCAGTTTATGGACAGGGAAAAACATTCAGTACTTC.

This chain's CDR3 is CASRSRGLGKNIQYF. CDR3 bases: TGTGCCAGCAGGAGCAGGGGTTTGGGCAAAAACATTCAGTACTTC. The chain has TRBV21-1 and TRBJ2-4; the DNA was not compared with TRBD1, the D call given in the table. TRBV21-1 is designated a pseudogene. This CDR3 is 15 amino acids long.

J is TRBJ2-5 and V is TRBV5-5; 9 bases match TRBD2. Per the germline V gene, CDR1 is SGHKS and CDR2 is YYEKEE (reference sequence). This CDR3 is built from 16 residues. V lost 4 bases and J lost 5; bases outside the gene matches: 12. CDR3 sequence: CASSQSVAGGHETQYF. As DNA, the CDR3 is TGTGCCAGCAGCCAGAGCGTGGCGGGAGGGCATGAGACCCAGTACTTC.

This chain uses TRBV28 with TRBJ2-3; TRBD2 matches at 7 bases. The germline V gene has CDR1 MDHEN and CDR2 SYDVKM. The CDR3 contains 15 residues. After removal of 1 base from V and 6 bases from J, the junction contained 7 bases not matched to a gene. The CDR3 DNA reads TGTGCCAGCAGTTTATTGAGGGAGGGAGCGGATACGCAGTATTTT. Amino acids: CASSLLREGADTQYF.

The chain uses TRBV12-5 and TRBJ1-5; TRBD1 aligns across 8 bases. V trimming: 5 bases; J trimming: 4 bases; junction bases outside the gene matches: 7. CDR3 size: 15 residues. CDR1 is LGHNT and CDR2 is FRNRAP in the germline V gene. DNA of the CDR3: TGTGCTAGTGGTAATGGACAGGGCTCAAATCAGCCCCAGCATTTT. Translating it yields CASGNGQGSNQPQHF.

J is TRBJ2-7 and V is TRBV9; 9 positions match TRBD1. V trimming: 4 bases; J trimming: 6 bases; junction bases outside the gene matches: 11. The CDR3 extends over 15 amino acids. CDR1 SGDLS and CDR2 YYNGEE come from the germline V gene. CDR3 in amino acids: CASSRTGTGQFEQYF. CDR3 coding DNA: TGTGCCAGCAGCCGAACCGGGACAGGGCAGTTCGAGCAGTACTTC.

The chain links TRBV18 to TRBJ2-7; weak D call: TRBD1 (6 bases). The germline V gene encodes CDR1 KGHSH and CDR2 LQKENI. The CDR3 spans 14 residues. With 2 bases removed from V and 2 bases from J, the gap between germline ends came to 10 bases. For the CDR3, the DNA is TGTGCCAGCTCACCAACAGGGTTACCCTACGAGCAGTACTTC. Protein: CASSPTGLPYEQYF. Full variable domain (missing parts from reference TRBV18 and TRBJ2-7): NAGVMQNPRHLVRRRGQEARLRCSPMKGHSHVYWYRQLPEEGLKFMVYLQKENIIDESGMPKERFSAEFPKEGPSILRIQQVVRGDSAAYFCASSPTGLPYEQYFGPGTRLTVT.

This chain joins TRBV18 and TRBJ2-7, with D perhaps TRBD1 (5 bases). CDR1 is KGHSH, CDR2 LQKENI, per germline. This CDR3 has 14 residues. The germline V and J ends were trimmed by 2 bases and 2 bases, with 10 bases remaining between them. The CDR3 DNA reads as TGTGCCAGCTCACCAATCCGACAGACCTACGAGCAGTACTTC. This gives the protein CASSPIRQTYEQYF.

V gene TRBV27 combines with J gene TRBJ1-4, with TRBD1 matching over 12 bases. Trimming cost V 4 bases and J 6 bases; bases outside gene matches: 3. The CDR3 has 15 residues. CDR1 and CDR2 (germline): MNHEY, SMNVEV (reference sequence). The CDR3 nucleotides read TGTGCCAGCAGTTGGGGGACAGGGGGCTATGAAAAACTGTTTTTT. Protein: CASSWGTGGYEKLFF.

V and J are TRBV12-5 and TRBJ1-6; TRBD1 might be the D (5 bases). The CDR3 extends over 14 amino acids. CDR1 LGHNT and CDR2 FRNRAP come from the germline V gene. Trimming took 6 bases from V and 7 from J, leaving 13 bases between them. CDR3 protein: CASGGGTDNSPLHF. The CDR3 bases are TGTGCTAGTGGGGGCGGGACGGACAATTCACCCCTCCACTTT.

The V call is TRBV2, the J call TRBJ2-7, with TRBD1 identical over 12 bases. Germline lookup yields CDR1 SNHLY and CDR2 FYNNEI. CDR3 length equals 14 residues. Trimming removed 6 bases from V and 4 bases from J; junction bases left unmatched: 4. Here the CDR3 DNA reads TGTGCCAGCAGCCGGGACAGGGGGCTATACGAGCAGTACTTC. This encodes CASSRDRGLYEQYF.

This sequence joins TRBV4-3 and TRBJ2-7; D may be TRBD2 (6 bases). Germline CDR1 and CDR2: LGHNA and YSLEER. The CDR3 is made up of 17 amino acids. Between the trimmed V and J ends, which lost 0 bases and 0 bases, there was a span of 15 bases. DNA of the CDR3: TGCGCCAGCAGCCAAGACACTCTAGCGTCGAGCTCCTACGAGCAGTACTTC. Translation: CASSQDTLASSSYEQYF.

J is TRBJ2-5 and V is TRBV11-2; D is uncertain. CDR3 length: 15 amino acids. The germline V gene encodes CDR1 SGHAT and CDR2 FQNNGV. Trimming removed 0 bases at V and 2 bases at J, with 10 bases between. The CDR3 DNA sequence: TGTGCCAGCAGCTTAGATTCAGGTACACAAGAGACCCAGTACTTC. It translates to CASSLDSGTQETQYF.

CDR3 loop: CASSRDSLNTEAFF. CDR3 DNA: TGTGCCAGCAGTCGGGACAGCTTGAACACTGAAGCTTTCTTT. This chain joins TRBV6-5 and TRBJ1-1; 7 bases are a match to TRBD1. With V trimmed by 5 bases and J by 0 bases, 3 bases remained unmatched. Germline V gene data show CDR1 as MNHEY and CDR2 as SVGAGI. There are 14 residues in the CDR3.

The chain has TRBV9 and TRBJ2-5, with 9 bases lining up with TRBD1. The CDR3 runs to 16 residues. Trimming removed 3 bases from V and 6 bases from J; junction bases left unmatched: 12. CDR1 SGDLS and CDR2 YYNGEE come from the germline V gene. CDR3 coding DNA: TGTGCCAGCAGCGGGGAGACGACAGGGGGTGGACAGACCCAGTACTTC. As protein: CASSGETTGGGQTQYF.

This chain joins TRBV7-9 and TRBJ1-2; weak D call: TRBD1 (5 bases). Deletions cut 1 base from V and 2 bases from J, with 8 bases between. The CDR3 has 14 residues. The germline CDR1 and CDR2 sequences are SEHNR and FQNEAQ (reference sequence). CDR3 in DNA: TGTGCCAGCAGCTTAGGGGGCATCAACTATGGCTACACCTTC. Translated, it gives CASSLGGINYGYTF.